Below, one T cell receptor (beta chain) is given with its context. The antigen is not known. Primers used in a second PCR of roughly 7 to 12 cycles were a sample-barcoded 5' primer and a J-beta primer mix. TCRdb itself ran the 5' RACE reads through MiXCR, one entry per CDR3 protein. The data show hundreds of thousands of distinct CDR3 sequences, with 58% seen just once and about 20% held by the top ten. CDR1 is DFQATT and CDR2 is SNEGSKA in the germline V gene (reference sequence). CDR3 length equals 12 residues. Trimming left V 5 bases short and J 5 bases short, with 12 bases between. The sample originates from a study of blood T cells in healthy people across ages. Study-level results: Strongly correlated with naive T cell percentage was TCR beta diversity.

Sequencing input: blood. This TCR was sampled from a man aged 25 to 40 in good health. The chain has TRBV20-1 and TRBJ2-5; D is unresolved. CDR3 sequence reads: CSAPAVGETQYF. The CDR3 DNA follows: TGCAGTGCTCCTGCCGTCGGGGAGACCCAGTACTTC.